A single sample gave rise to the 20 T cell receptor beta chains below, sequenced in a study of blood T cells in healthy people across ages. Next came a second PCR, run for about 7 to 12 cycles, which used a sample-barcoded 5' primer along with a J-beta primer mix. TCRdb reprocessed the 5' RACE reads via MiXCR and lists one record per CDR3 protein. The data hold just under 900,000 distinct CDR3 sequences, with roughly 26% observed a single time. The sample comprised blood. The receptor set was obtained from an elderly woman in good health.

This clonotype was found many times. The genes are TRBV6-5 and TRBJ1-2, with D possibly being TRBD1 (5 bases). V shed 5 bases and J shed 7 bases, with 14 bases lying between them. The CDR3 totals 13 residues. In germline, CDR1 is MNHEY, CDR2 SVGAGI. CDR3 in amino acids: CASSPSGIGGYTF. As DNA, the CDR3 is TGTGCCAGCAGTCCATCAGGGATAGGTGGCTACACCTTC.

This clonotype was recorded at least ten times. The rearrangement joins TRBV7-9 to TRBJ2-1, with D possibly being TRBD2 (6 bases). Germline CDR1 SEHNR, CDR2 FQNEAQ (reference sequence). The CDR3 spans 14 residues. V was clipped by 1 base and J by 9 bases, with 13 bases between them. CDR3 protein: CASSLVASGVEQFF. As DNA, the CDR3 is TGTGCCAGCAGCTTAGTAGCGTCGGGGGTTGAGCAGTTCTTC.

This clonotype was seen ten or more times. The genes are TRBV7-9 and TRBJ2-5, with 9 bases matching TRBD1. The CDR3 runs to 19 residues. Germline trimming cut 1 base from V and 3 bases from J; bases unmatched to any gene: 15. Per the germline V gene, CDR1 is SEHNR and CDR2 is FQNEAQ (reference sequence). The CDR3 protein is CASSLVSWTGAQFKETQYF. In DNA form, the CDR3 reads TGTGCCAGCAGCTTAGTATCGTGGACAGGGGCCCAATTCAAAGAGACCCAGTACTTC.

As DNA, the CDR3 is TGTGCCAGCATCGGATTACAGGGGGCGAGCGAGACCCAGTACTTC. Its translation: CASIGLQGASETQYF. The genes are TRBV2 and TRBJ2-5, with 9 nucleotides matching TRBD1. V was clipped by 7 bases and J by 5 bases; unmatched bases: 11. Germline CDR1 and CDR2: SNHLY and FYNNEI. This CDR3 is 15 amino acids long.

The V gene is TRBV30, the J gene TRBJ1-5; D gene uncertain. The CDR3 spans 14 residues. V shed 1 base and J shed 2 bases, with 9 bases lying between them. Germline CDR1 reads GTSNPN; CDR2 reads SVGIG (reference sequence). The CDR3: CAWSAPAGNQPQHF. CDR3 coding DNA: TGTGCCTGGAGTGCTCCGGCGGGCAATCAGCCCCAGCATTTT.

This clonotype was counted once. The gene calls are TRBV7-2 and TRBJ2-5, with unresolved D. CDR1 and CDR2 (germline): SGHTA, FQGNSA. The CDR3 has 14 amino acids. Trimming shortened V by 7 bases and J by 2 bases, and 14 bases separated the two germline ends. CDR3 coding DNA: TGTGCCAGCACCCCCCGAGGAGCACAAGAGACCCAGTACTTC. Its translation is CASTPRGAQETQYF. The full variable domain, with the rest looked up from reference TRBV7-2 and TRBJ2-5, is GAGVSQSPSNKVTEKGKDVELRCDPISGHTALYWYRQSLGQGLEFLIYFQGNSAPDKSGLPSDRFSAERTGGSVSTLTIQRTQQEDSAVYLCASTPRGAQETQYFGPGTRLLVL.

Worth noting for this clonotype: A much larger clone is a single base away; this may be a read error. This chain uses TRBV20-1 with TRBJ2-7; unclear D gene. Judging by the DNA end, TRBJ2-5 fits better; the J call may be wrong. CDR3 length: 14 amino acids. Looked up from germline, CDR1 is DFQATT and CDR2 is SNEGSKA (reference sequence). The CDR3 coding sequence is TGCAGTGCTAGAGATACGGTGACACAAGGGACCCAGTACTTC. Its protein product is CSARDTVTQGTQYF.

The genes are TRBV7-9 and TRBJ2-3; D remains ambiguous. Germline CDR1 SEHNR, CDR2 FQNEAQ (reference sequence). V was shortened by 6 bases and J by 4 bases, with 11 bases between the two germline ends. CDR3 length equals 13 residues. CDR3 residues: CASRKNSADTQYF. The CDR3 DNA reads as TGTGCCAGCAGAAAAAACTCGGCAGATACGCAGTATTTT.

The sample holds many counts of this clonotype. The chain's CDR3 is CASSSRQGLYGYTF. The DNA for the CDR3 is TGCGCCAGCAGCTCCCGACAGGGTCTCTATGGCTACACCTTC. The rearrangement links TRBV4-3 to TRBJ1-2, with TRBD1 identical over 7 bases. The CDR3 spans 14 residues. Germline V gene lookup returns CDR1 LGHNA and CDR2 YSLEER. J lost 4 bases, V lost 5 bases, and 7 bases had no gene match.

In this sample, this clonotype turned up many times. The V call is TRBV5-1, the J call TRBJ2-7, with 8 bases matching TRBD1. Looked up from germline, CDR1 is SGHRS and CDR2 is YFSETQ. The CDR3 consists of 15 residues. J gave up 5 bases and V 4 bases, and 11 bases lay outside the gene matches. This chain's CDR3 is CASSAGTGGNHEQYF. The CDR3 DNA sequence: TGCGCCAGCAGCGCGGGGACAGGAGGTAACCACGAGCAGTACTTC.

The chain combines TRBV20-1 with TRBJ1-2, with D tentatively TRBD1 (5 bases). CDR3 length: 16 amino acids. CDR1 is DFQATT, CDR2 SNEGSKA, per germline (reference sequence). V lost 0 bases and J 4 bases, leaving 18 bases between the germline ends. The chain's CDR3 is CSARDPWGVSSYGYTF. The CDR3 DNA sequence: TGCAGTGCTAGAGATCCCTGGGGGGTCTCCAGCTATGGCTACACCTTC.

This clonotype was detected many times. V is TRBV6-5 and J is TRBJ1-5; TRBD1 aligns across 8 bases. Germline V lookup: CDR1 MNHEY, CDR2 SVGAGI. This CDR3 has 14 residues. The trim removed 6 bases at V and 2 bases at J, leaving 3 bases unmatched. CDR3 sequence: CASRKQGGNQPQHF. The CDR3 DNA reads as TGTGCCAGCAGGAAACAGGGGGGCAATCAGCCCCAGCATTTT.

The CDR3 sequence: CASSSGLFYTF. The CDR3, as DNA: TGTGCCAGCAGTTCGGGACTATTCTACACCTTC. The chain is built from TRBV27 and TRBJ1-2; weak D call: TRBD1 (5 bases). The CDR3 length is 11 residues. Germline values: CDR1 MNHEY, CDR2 SMNVEV (reference sequence). The germline V and J ends were trimmed by 4 bases and 10 bases, with 10 bases remaining between them.

The J gene is TRBJ2-1, the V gene TRBV27, with D hard to call. CDR1 is MNHEY and CDR2 is SMNVEV in the germline V gene (reference sequence). This CDR3 is built from 15 residues. Trimming pared 5 bases from V and 0 bases from J, leaving 11 bases between. CDR3 residues: CASSPAWGSYNEQFF. As DNA, the CDR3 is TGTGCCAGCAGTCCCGCCTGGGGCTCCTACAATGAGCAGTTCTTC.

This clonotype has a handful of counts. At one boundary the junction diverges from the germline segment, which might be a read error. The chain carries TRBV4-3 and TRBJ1-1; D perhaps matches TRBD1 (5 bases). The CDR3 contains 14 residues. Germline CDR1 and CDR2: LGHNA and YSLEER. For the CDR3, the DNA is TGCGCCAGCAGCCGCGGGGATCGGGGGACTGTAGCTTTCTTT. This codes for CASSRGDRGTVAFF.

The chain links TRBV6-1 to TRBJ2-7; TRBD2 matches 12 bases. The J call is in doubt because the DNA end fits TRBJ2-5 better. This CDR3 is built from 15 residues. Germline values: CDR1 MNHNS, CDR2 SASEGT. The CDR3 sequence: CASSELAGGPETQYF. CDR3 DNA sequence: TGTGCCAGCAGTGAACTAGCGGGAGGGCCAGAGACCCAGTACTTC.

The chain uses TRBV30 and TRBJ2-5, with TRBD2 matching over 10 bases. CDR1 is GTSNPN and CDR2 is SVGIG in the germline V gene (reference sequence). The CDR3 length is 17 residues. V dropped 4 bases and J dropped 11; count of bases not matched to a gene: 22. This CDR3 is CAWTRSRTSGNYNEQYF. The CDR3, as DNA: TGTGCCTGGACCCGATCTCGGACTAGCGGCAACTACAATGAGCAGTACTTC.

The genes are TRBV18 and TRBJ2-3; TRBD1 is a possible D gene (6 bases). Germline V lookup: CDR1 KGHSH, CDR2 LQKENI. V lost 3 bases and J 6 bases, leaving 13 bases between the germline ends. The CDR3 has 14 residues. CDR3 nucleotides: TGTGCCAGCTCACCTAACAGGGTTGAGGATACGCAGTATTTT. It yields the protein CASSPNRVEDTQYF.

J is TRBJ2-1 and V is TRBV6-1; 8 bases match TRBD2. The junction had 20 bases not matched to a gene; V was cut back by 8 bases and J by 14 bases. Germline lookup yields CDR1 MNHNS and CDR2 SASEGT. The CDR3 covers 15 residues. The CDR3 sequence is CASLPQLAALRGKFF. CDR3 nucleotide sequence: TGTGCCAGCCTGCCGCAACTAGCGGCCCTACGGGGAAAGTTCTTC.

This clonotype has a handful of counts. This chain links TRBV11-2 with TRBJ1-6; D gene ambiguous. The CDR3 has 15 amino acids. Germline CDR1 SGHAT, CDR2 FQNNGV. V was shortened by 1 base and J by 4 bases, with 8 bases between the two germline ends. The CDR3: CASSLGRKYNSPLHF. The CDR3 region has the DNA TGTGCCAGCAGCTTAGGACGGAAGTATAATTCACCCCTCCACTTT. Full variable domain (remainder filled in from reference TRBV11-2 and TRBJ1-6): EAGVAQSPRYKIIEKRQSVAFWCNPISGHATLYWYQQILGQGPKLLIQFQNNGVVDDSQLPKDRFSAERLKGVDSTLKIQPAKLEDSAVYLCASSLGRKYNSPLHFGNGTRLTVT.